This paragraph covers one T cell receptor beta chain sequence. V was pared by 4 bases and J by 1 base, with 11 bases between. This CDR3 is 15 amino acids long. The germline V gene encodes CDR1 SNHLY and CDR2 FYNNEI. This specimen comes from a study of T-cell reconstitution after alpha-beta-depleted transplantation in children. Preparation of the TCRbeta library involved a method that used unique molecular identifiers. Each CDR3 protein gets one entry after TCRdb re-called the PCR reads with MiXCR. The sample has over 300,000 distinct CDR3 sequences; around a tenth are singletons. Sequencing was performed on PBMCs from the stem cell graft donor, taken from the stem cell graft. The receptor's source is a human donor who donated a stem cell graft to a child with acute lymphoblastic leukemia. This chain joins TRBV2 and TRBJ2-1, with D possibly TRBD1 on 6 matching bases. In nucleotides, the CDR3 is TGTGCCAGCAGTGGAGGGGGACGGTCCTACAATGAGCAGTTCTTC. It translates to CASSGGGRSYNEQFF.